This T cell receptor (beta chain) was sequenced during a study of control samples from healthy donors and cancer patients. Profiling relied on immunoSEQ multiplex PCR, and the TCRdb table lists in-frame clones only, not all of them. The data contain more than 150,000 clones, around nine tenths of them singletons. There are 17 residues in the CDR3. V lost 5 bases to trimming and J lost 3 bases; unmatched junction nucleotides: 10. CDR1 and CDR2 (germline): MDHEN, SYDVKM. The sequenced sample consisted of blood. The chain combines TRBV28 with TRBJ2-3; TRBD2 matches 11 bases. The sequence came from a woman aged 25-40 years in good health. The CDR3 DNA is TGTGCCAGCAGTCCACAGGAACTAGCGGGAGCGACAGATACGCAGTATTTT. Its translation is CASSPQELAGATDTQYF.